Following are 11 T cell receptor beta chains from one sample sequenced in a study of T cells in Graves' hyperthyroidism and ophthalmopathy (dated by TCRdb to the late 2010s). The library was prepared using multiplex PCR. The instrument given in TCRdb is Illumina HiSeq 2000. The TCR beta CDR3 regions were amplified from the RNA transcripts. For the first round of RT-PCR on the TCR CDR3, the HTBI primer set was used together with the Qiagen OneStep RT-PCR kit. TCRdb ran its own pipeline on the public reads, namely fastp trimming at Q25 and MiXCR clone calling, and kept in-frame beta chains. A single entry per CDR3 protein holds the most common genes and DNA from its merged rows. The sample table contains under 400,000 distinct CDR3 sequences; only one count was recorded for about 12% of them. Around a tenth of the sample comes from the top ten. Sequenced input: blood. The receptors stem from a woman between 18 and 29 years old with Graves' hyperthyroidism.

This sequence joins TRBV7-9 and TRBJ2-5, with no clear D. Germline V gene data show CDR1 as SEHNR and CDR2 as FQNEAQ (reference sequence). V lost 1 base to trimming and J lost 1 base, with 10 bases between them. The CDR3 length is 15 residues. CDR3 nucleotide sequence: TGTGCCAGCAGCTTAGATGTTGGGTTCCAAGAGACCCAGTACTTC. It yields the protein CASSLDVGFQETQYF. Looking up the rest from reference TRBV7-9 and TRBJ2-5 gives the full variable domain: DTGVSQNPRHKITKRGQNVTFRCDPISEHNRLYWYRQTLGQGPEFLTYFQNEAQLEKSRLLSDRFSAERPKGSFSTLEIQRTEQGDSAMYLCASSLDVGFQETQYFGPGTRLLVL.

This clonotype was picked up one time. The chain carries TRBV6-5 and TRBJ1-2, with D perhaps TRBD1 (5 bases). The CDR3 length is 15 residues. V dropped 4 bases and J dropped 7 bases, with 19 bases sitting between them. Germline V gene sequence: CDR1 MNHEY, CDR2 SVGAGI. This CDR3 reads CASSSLPTATTGYTF. The CDR3 DNA reads TGTGCCAGCAGTTCCCTCCCGACAGCTACTACTGGCTACACCTTC.

The sample holds many counts of this clonotype. The chain links TRBV30 to TRBJ2-2; D gene ambiguous. V was trimmed by 1 base and J by 6 bases, leaving 3 bases between them. This CDR3 region has 11 residues. Germline lookup yields CDR1 GTSNPN and CDR2 SVGIG (reference sequence). Here the CDR3 reads CAWSGSGELFF. The CDR3 DNA reads TGTGCCTGGAGTGGGTCCGGGGAGCTGTTTTTT.

The chain combines TRBV19 with TRBJ2-2, with TRBD2 as a possible D gene (5 bases). Germline V gene data show CDR1 as LNHDA and CDR2 as SQIVND (reference sequence). The CDR3 consists of 15 residues. V was pared by 3 bases and J by 6 bases, with 14 bases between. CDR3 in amino acids: CASSISAGLSGELFF. DNA for the CDR3: TGTGCCAGTAGTATCTCGGCAGGACTCTCCGGGGAGCTGTTTTTT.

This clonotype was observed at least ten times. This chain uses TRBV28 with TRBJ2-1; D is possibly TRBD2 (5 bases). Trimming removed 9 bases at V and 4 bases at J, with 7 bases between. This CDR3 is built from 11 residues. Germline CDR1 and CDR2: MDHEN and SYDVKM. The CDR3 spells CASLAYNEQFF. DNA for the CDR3: TGTGCCAGTCTAGCTTACAATGAGCAGTTCTTC.

This clonotype was found a few times. At one end the junction does not follow the germline gene, possibly because of a read error. This chain links TRBV5-6 with TRBJ2-1; D uncertain. The CDR3 runs to 16 residues. Germline CDR1 reads SGHDT; CDR2 reads YYEEEE. Here the CDR3 reads CASSLVQVLVYNEQSF. CDR3 nucleotide sequence: TGTGCCAGCAGCTTGGTGCAGGTATTAGTCTACAATGAGCAGTCCTTC.

This clonotype came up a few times. J is TRBJ2-2 and V is TRBV20-1; TRBD1 matches 10 bases. In germline, CDR1 is DFQATT, CDR2 SNEGSKA (reference sequence). J was trimmed by 0 bases and V by 6 bases; bases with no gene match: 1. The CDR3 is made up of 14 amino acids. The CDR3 spells CSAGQGANTGELFF. The DNA for the CDR3 is TGCAGTGCCGGACAGGGGGCGAACACCGGGGAGCTGTTTTTT.

This chain uses TRBV6-2 or TRBV6-3 with TRBJ2-5; 10 bases match TRBD2. The trim removed 6 bases at V and 7 bases at J, leaving 14 bases unmatched. The CDR3 contains 16 residues. Germline CDR1 MNHEY, CDR2 SVGEGT. CDR3 amino acids: CASSRSSGGSRGTQYF. The CDR3 DNA reads TGTGCCAGCAGCCGCTCTAGCGGGGGAAGCCGGGGGACCCAGTACTTC.

As concerns this clonotype: This may arise from a read error, as a much more abundant clone is one base away. The CDR3 nucleotides read TGTGTCAGTAGGACCGGGACAGGCAGAAATGAGCAGTTCTTC. It specifies CVSRTGTGRNEQFF. The rearrangement joins TRBV19 to TRBJ2-1, with TRBD1 matching over 8 bases. This CDR3 has 14 residues. The germline V gene encodes CDR1 LNHDA and CDR2 SQIVND (reference sequence).

This clonotype was observed at least ten times. The rearrangement joins TRBV11-2 to TRBJ2-7; D call uncertain. V lost 4 bases to trimming and J lost 9 bases, with 22 bases between them. The CDR3 is made up of 15 amino acids. CDR1 SGHAT and CDR2 FQNNGV come from the germline V gene. In DNA, the CDR3 is TGTGCCAGCAGCTCTCTACTTTCCGCCTTTTTCGGGCAGTACTTC. Residues: CASSSLLSAFFGQYF.

This clonotype was counted ten times or more. The CDR3 region is CASSLQTLNPEGGGSPLHF. For the CDR3, the DNA is TGTGCCAGCAGCTTACAAACATTGAATCCGGAGGGTGGTGGTTCACCCCTCCACTTT. The chain couples TRBV7-9 to TRBJ1-6; D remains unclear. V lost 2 bases and J lost 9, with 26 bases in between. Germline CDR1 SEHNR, CDR2 FQNEAQ (reference sequence). The CDR3 runs 19 residues.